The 2 T cell receptor beta chains given below trace back to one sample, sequenced in a study of T cells after yellow fever vaccination. MiXCR, applied by TCRdb to the 5' RACE reads, yields one record per CDR3 protein. The sample shows about 220,000 distinct CDR3 sequences, around 3.1% of them seen only once. Sequencing was performed on CD4+ T cells sorted from PBMCs, taken 10 days after the yellow fever booster vaccination. Receptors were obtained from a man between 18 and 29 years old who received the YFV17D yellow fever vaccine.

This clonotype appeared many times. V gene TRBV9 combines with J gene TRBJ2-1; D uncertain. CDR1 and CDR2 from the germline V gene are SGDLS and YYNGEE. The CDR3 consists of 14 residues. The ends were cut back, 0 bases at V and 3 bases at J, with 7 bases in the middle. CDR3 DNA: TGTGCCAGCAGCGTAGGGGCAGACTACAATGAGCAGTTCTTC. It encodes CASSVGADYNEQFF.

This clonotype has a count of ten or more. The J gene is TRBJ2-1, the V gene TRBV4-3; no clear D. The CDR3 loop spans 12 amino acids. V dropped 0 bases and J dropped 10 bases, with 7 bases sitting between them. The germline gives CDR1 LGHNA, CDR2 YSLEER. The CDR3 loop reads CASSQDGGEQFF. The CDR3 bases are TGCGCCAGCAGCCAAGATGGCGGAGAGCAGTTCTTC.